The 31 T cell receptor beta chains presented below share a single source sample, sequenced in a study of T cell responses to AZD1222 COVID-19 vaccine. TCRdb's copy holds only in-frame clones and misses some; the assay was immunoSEQ multiplex PCR. There are about 100,000 clones in the sample; approximately 90% occur only once, and about 3% lies in the top ten. The sample consisted of peripheral blood, taken on day 0 of AZD1222 vaccination. Receptor source: an adult in good health.

The chain joins TRBV5-1 to TRBJ1-6, with D hard to call. The CDR3 is 14 residues long. With 5 bases removed from V and 6 bases from J, the gap between germline ends came to 12 bases. Germline CDR1 reads SGHRS; CDR2 reads YFSETQ. CDR3 nucleotides: TGCGCCAGCAGTCTGACGGGCCCTAATTCACCCCTCCACTTT. It translates to CASSLTGPNSPLHF.

V gene TRBV7-9 combines with J gene TRBJ1-2, with 8 positions matching TRBD1. This CDR3 contains 15 residues. V trimming: 6 bases; J trimming: 3 bases; junction bases outside the gene matches: 9. The germline V gene encodes CDR1 SEHNR and CDR2 FQNEAQ (reference sequence). Here the CDR3 DNA reads TGTGCCAGCAGTTATGACCAGGGGGCGGACTATGGCTACACCTTC. Amino acids: CASSYDQGADYGYTF.

This clone was found a few times. The chain couples TRBV9 to TRBJ1-5; no definite D call. CDR3 size: 15 residues. The germline CDR1 and CDR2 sequences are SGDLS and YYNGEE. Between the trimmed V and J ends, which lost 7 bases and 0 bases, there was a span of 14 bases. Written as DNA, the CDR3 is TGTGCCAGCTGCCGCGGTGGAAATAGCAATCAGCCCCAGCATTTT. Encoded protein: CASCRGGNSNQPQHF.

V usage is TRBV9 and J usage is TRBJ1-3; 9 nucleotides agree with TRBD1. Germline V gene data show CDR1 as SGDLS and CDR2 as YYNGEE. J was trimmed by 4 bases and V by 0 bases; bases with no gene match: 2. The CDR3 has 15 residues. The CDR3 sequence: CASSVGTGVGNTIYF. The CDR3 DNA reads TGTGCCAGCAGCGTAGGGACAGGGGTCGGAAACACCATATATTTT.

CDR3 DNA: TGTGCCAGCAGCCATTACAGGGGAACTCAGCCCCAGCATTTT. Protein: CASSHYRGTQPQHF. The chain combines TRBV3-1 (or the pseudogene TRBV3-2) with TRBJ1-5; 7 bases map to TRBD1. Per the germline V gene, CDR1 is LGHDT and CDR2 is YNNKEL (reference sequence). The CDR3 consists of 14 residues. Losses at the gene ends were 3 bases for V and 6 bases for J; bases not matched to a gene: 5.

This clone was seen only once. V usage is TRBV7-2 and J usage is TRBJ2-3, with D unclear. Germline values: CDR1 SGHTA, CDR2 FQGNSA. The V gene lost 6 bases and the J gene lost 2 bases, with 6 bases spanning the gap. The CDR3 spans 12 residues. The CDR3 spells CASRLDTDTQYF. CDR3 in DNA: TGTGCCAGCAGGTTGGACACAGATACGCAGTATTTT.

The chain couples TRBV7-9 to TRBJ1-2, with D uncertain. V shed 3 bases and J shed 3 bases, with 2 bases lying between them. In germline, CDR1 is SEHNR, CDR2 FQNEAQ (reference sequence). CDR3 length equals 11 residues. CDR3 DNA sequence: TGTGCCAGCAGCTTCGACTATGGCTACACCTTC. Translated: CASSFDYGYTF.

The V gene is TRBV29-1, the J gene TRBJ2-5; either TRBD1 or TRBD2 may fit D (5 bases each). V was trimmed by 7 bases and J by 4 bases, leaving 13 bases between them. Germline V gene sequence: CDR1 SQVTM, CDR2 ANQGSEA. This CDR3 has 12 residues. The CDR3, as DNA: TGCAGCGCTGGGACCATCCGAGAGACCCAGTACTTC. Residues: CSAGTIRETQYF.

The chain joins TRBV6-4 to TRBJ2-3; D is unresolved. V dropped 3 bases and J dropped 1 base, with 8 bases sitting between them. Germline loops: CDR1 MRHNA, CDR2 SNTAGT. The CDR3 runs 14 residues. CDR3 loop: CASSESEGTDTQYF. CDR3 sequence (DNA): TGTGCCAGCAGTGAGAGTGAAGGCACAGATACGCAGTATTTT.

This sequence joins TRBV6-1 and TRBJ1-2; D not resolved. The germline V gene encodes CDR1 MNHNS and CDR2 SASEGT. The V end lost 0 bases, the J end lost 1 base, and 15 bases lay between the germline ends. The CDR3 loop spans 17 amino acids. In nucleotides, the CDR3 is TGTGCCAGCAGTGAAGCGGGCTTTTGGGCGAATAACTATGGCTACACCTTC. Translating gives CASSEAGFWANNYGYTF.

The genes are TRBV28 and TRBJ1-4; no definite D call. This CDR3 has 17 residues. V shed 2 bases and J shed 0 bases, with 13 bases lying between them. CDR1 is MDHEN and CDR2 is SYDVKM in the germline V gene. CDR3 residues: CASSLAEEGATNEKLFF. CDR3 nucleotides: TGTGCCAGCAGTTTAGCCGAGGAGGGCGCAACTAATGAAAAACTGTTTTTT.

The chain is built from TRBV5-1 and TRBJ2-3, with a possible D match to TRBD1 (5 bases). The CDR3 consists of 12 residues. Trimming took 4 bases from V and 5 from J, leaving 8 bases between them. From germline, CDR1 is SGHRS and CDR2 YFSETQ. The CDR3 bases are TGCGCCAGCAGCATAAGGGGAGATACGCAGTATTTT. Its translation is CASSIRGDTQYF. The whole variable domain, remainder taken from reference TRBV5-1 and TRBJ2-3, is KAGVTQTPRYLIKTRGQQVTLSCSPISGHRSVSWYQQTPGQGLQFLFEYFSETQRNKGNFPGRFSGRQFSNSRSEMNVSTLELGDSALYLCASSIRGDTQYFGPGTRLTVL.

The rearrangement links TRBV5-1 to TRBJ1-2; D not certain. Germline CDR1 reads SGHRS; CDR2 reads YFSETQ. Trimming stripped 0 bases from V and 0 bases from J, with 9 bases between. The CDR3 is made up of 15 amino acids. The CDR3 loop is CASSLVPDPNYGYTF. The CDR3 region has the DNA TGCGCCAGCAGCTTGGTTCCCGACCCTAACTATGGCTACACCTTC.

This clone has just one count. The J gene is TRBJ1-3, the V gene TRBV28, with unresolved D. This CDR3 comprises 15 residues. Germline V lookup: CDR1 MDHEN, CDR2 SYDVKM. Between the trimmed V and J ends, which lost 3 bases and 0 bases, there was a span of 9 bases. The CDR3 DNA reads as TGTGCCAGCAGTTTGCAGAGGCTCTCTGGAAACACCATATATTTT. Translating gives CASSLQRLSGNTIYF.

V usage is TRBV7-9 and J usage is TRBJ2-5, with no clear D. The CDR3 length is 16 residues. Trimming cost V 3 bases and J 5 bases, with 19 bases left between them. Germline assignment: CDR1 SEHNR and CDR2 FQNEAQ (reference sequence). The CDR3 region has the DNA TGTGCCAGCAGCTTCTCTAGTAGGTGGGGTTCGGAGACCCAGTACTTC. Protein sequence: CASSFSSRWGSETQYF.

The genes are TRBV28 and TRBJ1-2, with a tentative D call TRBD1 (6 bases). This CDR3 region has 11 residues. Germline V lookup: CDR1 MDHEN, CDR2 SYDVKM. Trimming took off 7 bases at V and 7 bases at J, with 10 bases between the two ends. As DNA, the CDR3 is TGTGCCAGCAAACCGGACAGTGGCTACACCTTC. It yields the protein CASKPDSGYTF.

This sequence joins TRBV5-1 and TRBJ1-5; D may be TRBD1 (5 bases). Germline CDR1 is SGHRS and CDR2 is YFSETQ. CDR3 length equals 14 residues. Trimming took 2 bases from V and 6 from J, leaving 12 bases between them. The CDR3 sequence: CASSFSSGGQPQHF. The CDR3 nucleotides read TGCGCCAGCAGCTTCTCGTCTGGGGGTCAGCCCCAGCATTTT.

V gene TRBV19 combines with J gene TRBJ2-7; D possibly corresponds to TRBD2 (6 bases). V was clipped by 3 bases and J by 0 bases, with 12 bases between them. This CDR3 spans 15 amino acids. The germline gives CDR1 LNHDA, CDR2 SQIVND (reference sequence). The CDR3 nucleotides are TGTGCCAGTAGTATCATGGAGGGAAGCTCCTACGAGCAGTACTTC. Amino acid sequence: CASSIMEGSSYEQYF.

The J gene is TRBJ1-4, the V gene TRBV28; D ambiguous. Per germline, CDR1 MDHEN and CDR2 SYDVKM. V was cut by 5 bases and J by 6 bases, with 7 bases left in between. There are 12 residues in the CDR3. In nucleotides, the CDR3 is TGTGCCAGCAGTCCCCCGGATGAAAAACTGTTTTTT. Its translation: CASSPPDEKLFF.

This clone was picked up a small number of times. This chain joins TRBV5-4 and TRBJ2-7; TRBD2 might be the D (5 bases). Germline V gene sequence: CDR1 SGHNT, CDR2 YYREEE (reference sequence). The CDR3 is 13 amino acids. V dropped 0 bases and J dropped 6 bases, with 10 bases sitting between them. For the CDR3, the DNA is TGTGCCAGCAGCTTGGTGGGAGAGGGCGAGCAGTACTTC. It is translated as CASSLVGEGEQYF. The entire variable domain, with the rest obtained from reference TRBV5-4 and TRBJ2-7, is as follows: ETGVTQSPTHLIKTRGQQVTLRCSSQSGHNTVSWYQQALGQGPQFIFQYYREEENGRGNFPPRFSGLQFPNYSSELNVNALELDDSALYLCASSLVGEGEQYFGPGTRLTVT.

V and J are TRBV3-1 (or the pseudogene TRBV3-2) and TRBJ2-1, with 8 positions matching TRBD2. Germline-derived CDR1 and CDR2 are LGHDT and YNNKEL (reference sequence). The ends lost 7 bases at V and 7 bases at J; junction bases unmatched: 12. The CDR3 is 15 residues long. Here the CDR3 DNA reads TGTGCCAGCAATGGTCAGGGACTAGGACGGAATGAGCAGTTCTTC. Amino acid sequence: CASNGQGLGRNEQFF.

The V call is TRBV11-2, the J call TRBJ2-1, with a weak D call TRBD1 (7 bases). Trimming pared 1 base from V and 8 bases from J, leaving 9 bases between. CDR3 size: 13 residues. Germline CDR1 SGHAT, CDR2 FQNNGV. Here the CDR3 reads CASSLGRGDEQFF. In DNA form, the CDR3 reads TGTGCCAGCAGCTTAGGCAGGGGGGATGAGCAGTTCTTC.

The J gene is TRBJ2-3, the V gene TRBV6-2 or TRBV6-3; 12 nucleotides agree with TRBD2. Trimming removed 6 bases from V and 2 bases from J; junction bases left unmatched: 12. Looked up from germline, CDR1 is MNHEY and CDR2 is SVGEGT. The CDR3 consists of 18 residues. The CDR3 loop is CASSHPQSSGRATDTQYF. CDR3 DNA: TGTGCCAGCAGCCACCCACAATCTAGCGGGAGGGCCACAGATACGCAGTATTTT.

The J gene is TRBJ2-3, the V gene TRBV30; 8 nucleotides align to TRBD1. The germline V gene encodes CDR1 GTSNPN and CDR2 SVGIG (reference sequence). The CDR3 runs to 15 residues. Germline trimming cut 2 bases from V and 4 bases from J; bases unmatched to any gene: 8. The CDR3 loop is CAWSLGGQGPDTQYF. CDR3 DNA sequence: TGTGCCTGGAGTCTGGGCGGACAGGGCCCAGATACGCAGTATTTT. Combining the CDR3 with reference TRBV30 and TRBJ2-3 gives the whole variable domain SQTIHQWPATLVQPVGSPLSLECTVEGTSNPNLYWYRQAAGRGLQLLFYSVGIGQISSEVPQNLSASRPQDRQFILSSKKLLLSDSGFYLCAWSLGGQGPDTQYFGPGTRLTVL.

The gene calls are TRBV7-9 and TRBJ1-3, with unresolved D. In germline, CDR1 is SEHNR, CDR2 FQNEAQ (reference sequence). V shed 1 base and J shed 4 bases, with 14 bases lying between them. The CDR3 sequence is 16 residues long. This CDR3 reads CASSLVSYSAGNTIYF. For the CDR3, the DNA is TGTGCCAGCAGCTTAGTGTCGTACAGTGCGGGAAACACCATATATTTT.

The chain employs TRBV24-1 and TRBJ2-3; 10 nucleotides match TRBD1. CDR1 is KGHDR, CDR2 SFDVKD, per germline. The V and J ends lost 3 bases and 6 bases, in that order; junction bases with no gene match: 8. The CDR3 totals 16 residues. CDR3: CATSDPGQGFTDTQYF. CDR3 nucleotides: TGTGCCACCAGTGATCCGGGACAGGGGTTTACGGATACGCAGTATTTT.

The J gene is TRBJ1-2, the V gene TRBV7-2; perhaps TRBD1 as D (5 bases). The CDR3 length is 14 residues. Between the trimmed V and J ends, which lost 6 bases and 1 base, there was a span of 12 bases. Per germline, CDR1 SGHTA and CDR2 FQGNSA. The CDR3 nucleotides are TGTGCCAGCAGTTTTAGTCAGGGTAACTATGGCTACACCTTC. It specifies CASSFSQGNYGYTF.

This clone came up many times. The chain joins TRBV7-3 to TRBJ1-2, with D possibly TRBD1 on 5 matching bases. The CDR3 consists of 15 residues. V was trimmed by 1 base and J by 6 bases, leaving 15 bases between them. Germline loops: CDR1 SGHTA, CDR2 FQGTGA. CDR3 nucleotide sequence: TGTGCCAGCAGCTTAATAGGTAAAGGGGAGGATGGCTACACCTTC. Translated: CASSLIGKGEDGYTF.

The chain combines TRBV25-1 with TRBJ1-4; the match to TRBD1 covers 9 bases. The germline gives CDR1 MGHDK, CDR2 SYGVNS. V dropped 3 bases and J dropped 4; count of bases not matched to a gene: 9. The CDR3 runs to 17 residues. Written as DNA, the CDR3 is TGTGCCAGCAGTGACCCAAGGACAGGGGCAAGTAATGAAAAACTGTTTTTT. This gives the protein CASSDPRTGASNEKLFF.

This chain uses TRBV3-1 (or the pseudogene TRBV3-2) with TRBJ2-7; 14 nucleotides line up with TRBD2. The CDR3 contains 19 residues. The V segment lost 2 bases and the J segment 0 bases; nucleotides outside the gene matches: 9. CDR1 is LGHDT and CDR2 is YNNKEL in the germline V gene (reference sequence). CDR3 protein: CASSQRAPGLAGVSYEQYF. The DNA for the CDR3 is TGTGCCAGCAGCCAAAGGGCCCCGGGACTAGCGGGAGTCTCCTACGAGCAGTACTTC.

This sequence joins TRBV4-2 and TRBJ2-2; D is ambiguous. Germline V gene sequence: CDR1 LGHNA, CDR2 YNFKEQ. The germline V and J ends were trimmed by 4 bases and 6 bases, with 12 bases remaining between them. The CDR3 sequence is 14 residues long. CDR3 sequence (DNA): TGTGCCAGCAGCCGAGACCCCCTGGCCGGGGAGCTGTTTTTT. Its protein product is CASSRDPLAGELFF.